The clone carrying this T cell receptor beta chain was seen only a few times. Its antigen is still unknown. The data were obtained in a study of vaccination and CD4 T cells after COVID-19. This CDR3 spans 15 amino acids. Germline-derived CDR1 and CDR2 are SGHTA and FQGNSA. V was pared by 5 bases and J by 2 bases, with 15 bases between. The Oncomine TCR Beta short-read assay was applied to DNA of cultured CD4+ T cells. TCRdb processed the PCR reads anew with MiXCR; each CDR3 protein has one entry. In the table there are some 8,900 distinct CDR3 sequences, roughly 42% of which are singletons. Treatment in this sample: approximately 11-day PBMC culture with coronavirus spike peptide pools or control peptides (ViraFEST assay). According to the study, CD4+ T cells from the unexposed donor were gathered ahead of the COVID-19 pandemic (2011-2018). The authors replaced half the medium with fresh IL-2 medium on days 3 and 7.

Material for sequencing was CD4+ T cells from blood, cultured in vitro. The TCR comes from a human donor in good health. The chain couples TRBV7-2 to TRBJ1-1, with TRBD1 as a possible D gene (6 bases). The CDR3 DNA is TGTGCCAGCAGCCGGGGCTGGGGGCCAAACACTGAAGCTTTCTTT. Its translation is CASSRGWGPNTEAFF.